This T cell receptor beta chain was recovered during a study of T cell responses to AZD1222 COVID-19 vaccine. Whole-study results and caveats: White British donors predominated, females outnumbered males, and clonal diversity was possibly underestimated. An increase in Spike-specific TCR breadth and depth was observed after two AZD1222 doses. Only a handful of AZD1222 recipients were seropositive at baseline.

The assay was immunoSEQ multiplex PCR, and TCRdb's table has in-frame clones only and misses some. The sample consists of 150,000 to 200,000 clones, 90% of them appearing once. Second-dose groups at about 4 or about 12 weeks were pooled. Turning to this clone: Its cognate antigen is unknown.

Germline assignment: CDR1 MNHEY and CDR2 SVGAGI. Deletions cut 1 base from V and 4 bases from J, with 9 bases between. The CDR3 runs to 14 residues. V and J are TRBV6-5 and TRBJ2-3; no reliable D call. The source was peripheral blood, collected 28 days after the second AZD1222 dose. This TCR derives from an adult who received the AZD1222 COVID-19 vaccine. The CDR3 spells CASSYFGTADTQYF. CDR3 in DNA: TGTGCCAGCAGTTACTTCGGTACGGCAGATACGCAGTATTTT.